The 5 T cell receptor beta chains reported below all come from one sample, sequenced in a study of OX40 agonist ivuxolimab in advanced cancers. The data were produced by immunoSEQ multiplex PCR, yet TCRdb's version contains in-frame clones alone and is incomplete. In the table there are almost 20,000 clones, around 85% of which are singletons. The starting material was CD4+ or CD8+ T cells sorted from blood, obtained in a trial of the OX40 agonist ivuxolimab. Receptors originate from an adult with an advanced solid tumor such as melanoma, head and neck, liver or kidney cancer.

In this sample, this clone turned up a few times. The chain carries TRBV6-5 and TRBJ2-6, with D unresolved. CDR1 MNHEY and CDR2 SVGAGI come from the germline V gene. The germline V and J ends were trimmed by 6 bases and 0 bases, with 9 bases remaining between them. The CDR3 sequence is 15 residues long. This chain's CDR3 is CASRVGSSGANVLTF. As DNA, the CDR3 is TGTGCCAGCAGGGTCGGAAGCTCTGGGGCCAACGTCCTGACTTTC.

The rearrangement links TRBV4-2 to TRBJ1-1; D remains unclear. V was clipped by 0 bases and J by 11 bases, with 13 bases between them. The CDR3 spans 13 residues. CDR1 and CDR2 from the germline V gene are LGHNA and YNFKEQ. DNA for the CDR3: TGTGCCAGCAGCCAAGAGTATCCGCGGGAGGCTTTCTTT. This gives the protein CASSQEYPREAFF.

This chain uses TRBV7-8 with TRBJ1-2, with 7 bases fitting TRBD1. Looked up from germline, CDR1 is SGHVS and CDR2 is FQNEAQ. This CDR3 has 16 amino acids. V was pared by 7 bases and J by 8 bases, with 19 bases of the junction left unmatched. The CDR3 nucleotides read TGTGCCAGCAACCCTATCACCCAGACAGGGAAAACGGGCTACACCTTC. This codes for CASNPITQTGKTGYTF.

The CDR3 sequence is CAWSVSATSVTGELFF. The DNA for the CDR3 is TGTGCCTGGAGTGTATCAGCGACTAGCGTCACCGGGGAGCTGTTTTTT. V usage is TRBV30 and J usage is TRBJ2-2; 8 bases match TRBD2. V was pared by 0 bases and J by 4 bases, with 7 bases of the junction left unmatched. The germline V gene has CDR1 GTSNPN and CDR2 SVGIG (reference sequence). The CDR3 is made up of 16 amino acids.

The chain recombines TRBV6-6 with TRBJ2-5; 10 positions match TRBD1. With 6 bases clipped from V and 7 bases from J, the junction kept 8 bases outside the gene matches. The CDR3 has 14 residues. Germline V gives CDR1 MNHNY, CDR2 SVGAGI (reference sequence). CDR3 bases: TGTGCCAGCAGAGAAGACAGGGGGCGGGGGACCCAGTACTTC. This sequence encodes CASREDRGRGTQYF.